The 23 T cell receptor beta chains given below trace back to one sample, sequenced in a study of regulatory T cells in long-lasting Graves disease. Time point in this sample: newly diagnosed GD, antithyroid drugs for less than 3 months. PBMC-derived RNA was used for the TCR library. Through Arm-PCR of CDR3 regions and iRepertoire HTBI primers, TCR beta libraries were built. In TCRdb, the multiplex PCR reads were re-called with MiXCR into one record per CDR3 protein. Among roughly 560,000 distinct CDR3 sequences listed, about 16% were seen once. These same data were also listed under a study on T cells in Graves' hyperthyroidism and ophthalmopathy.

This specimen was peripheral blood mononuclear cells (PBMCs), taken at new diagnosis, from a patient treated with antithyroid drugs. The receptors come from a woman aged 35 to 60 with Graves disease.

With respect to this clonotype: A much more abundant neighbour one base away suggests this may be a read error. The CDR3 nucleotides read TGTGCCAGCAGTCCCGGGCCAATAGCGGACAATGAGCAGTACTTC. Its protein product is CASSPGPIADNEQYF. The chain links TRBV12-3 or TRBV12-4 to TRBJ2-7; possible D gene TRBD2, 6 bases. The CDR3 runs 15 residues. V was cut by 5 bases and J by 7 bases, with 21 bases left in between.

This clonotype was observed at least ten times. J is TRBJ2-6 and V is TRBV2; D unresolved. This CDR3 spans 15 amino acids. The V and J ends lost 3 bases and 4 bases respectively, with 10 bases between them. The V gene's germline CDR1 is SNHLY and CDR2 FYNNEI. CDR3 sequence (DNA): TGTGCCAGCAGTGAGGGTGGGTCCGGGGCCAACGTCCTGACTTTC. Residues: CASSEGGSGANVLTF.

The count of this clonotype is one. The CDR3: CASSPTGHWVTEAFF. The CDR3 DNA reads TGCGCCAGCAGCCCGACAGGGCACTGGGTCACTGAAGCTTTCTTT. The chain employs TRBV5-1 and TRBJ1-1; TRBD1 agrees at 7 bases. CDR1 is SGHRS, CDR2 YFSETQ, per germline. CDR3 length equals 15 residues. J lost 4 bases, V lost 4 bases, and 10 bases had no gene match. Looking up the rest from reference TRBV5-1 and TRBJ1-1 gives the full variable domain: KAGVTQTPRYLIKTRGQQVTLSCSPISGHRSVSWYQQTPGQGLQFLFEYFSETQRNKGNFPGRFSGRQFSNSRSEMNVSTLELGDSALYLCASSPTGHWVTEAFFGQGTRLTVV.

This clonotype has a count of ten or more. The rearrangement joins TRBV6-1 to TRBJ1-6, with D hard to call. The CDR3 covers 18 residues. Germline CDR1 is MNHNS and CDR2 is SASEGT. V dropped 5 bases and J dropped 0 bases, with 17 bases sitting between them. DNA of the CDR3: TGTGCCAGCAGTCCCGACGTGGGCCCGAGCTCCTATAATTCACCCCTCCACTTT. Protein: CASSPDVGPSSYNSPLHF.

The sample holds many counts of this clonotype. The rearrangement links TRBV7-2 to TRBJ2-1; 8 bases fit TRBD1. This CDR3 is built from 13 residues. Losses at the gene ends were 6 bases for V and 9 bases for J; bases not matched to a gene: 7. Germline values: CDR1 SGHTA, CDR2 FQGNSA. CDR3 coding DNA: TGTGCCAGCAGAAGGCCAGGGGGCAGTGAGCAGTTCTTC. Encoded protein: CASRRPGGSEQFF. The full variable domain, its missing parts supplied by reference TRBV7-2 and TRBJ2-1, is GAGVSQSPSNKVTEKGKDVELRCDPISGHTALYWYRQSLGQGLEFLIYFQGNSAPDKSGLPSDRFSAERTGGSVSTLTIQRTQQEDSAVYLCASRRPGGSEQFFGPGTRLTVL.

The gene calls are TRBV30 and TRBJ2-7; D is uncertain. CDR3 size: 13 residues. The ends were cut back, 0 bases at V and 2 bases at J, with 8 bases in the middle. CDR1 GTSNPN and CDR2 SVGIG come from the germline V gene (reference sequence). CDR3 amino acids: CAWSVSIAYEQYF. In DNA, the CDR3 is TGTGCCTGGAGTGTATCCATTGCCTACGAGCAGTACTTC.

This clonotype came up many times. The chain employs TRBV6-1 and TRBJ2-7, with D possibly matching TRBD2 (7 bases). This CDR3 has 14 residues. V lost 6 bases and J 0 bases, leaving 12 bases between the germline ends. CDR1 is MNHNS and CDR2 is SASEGT in the germline V gene. The CDR3 protein is CASRWGGASYEQYF. In nucleotides, the CDR3 is TGTGCCAGCAGGTGGGGGGGGGCCTCCTACGAGCAGTACTTC.

The sample holds many counts of this clonotype. The chain uses TRBV12-3 or TRBV12-4 and TRBJ2-6, with 7 bases identical to TRBD1. The junction had 2 bases not matched to a gene; V was cut back by 4 bases and J by 2 bases. CDR3 length: 15 amino acids. DNA of the CDR3: TGTGCCAGCAGTTCAGACAGGGCTGGGGCCAACGTCCTGACTTTC. It yields the protein CASSSDRAGANVLTF.

This clonotype was picked up a small number of times. The chain is built from TRBV10-3 and TRBJ2-3, with 11 bases fitting TRBD2. The germline gives CDR1 ENHRY, CDR2 SYGVKD. This CDR3 has 15 amino acids. V trimming: 6 bases; J trimming: 5 bases; junction bases outside the gene matches: 7. CDR3 residues: CAISGTSGGQDTQYF. Here the CDR3 DNA reads TGTGCCATCAGCGGAACTAGCGGGGGCCAAGATACGCAGTATTTT.

Notes on this clonotype: At one of its ends the junction is not consistent with the germline gene, which may arise from a read error. The chain is built from TRBV6-2 or TRBV6-3 and TRBJ1-1; D is unresolved. Germline assignment: CDR1 MNHEY and CDR2 SVGEGT. This CDR3 spans 18 amino acids. The DNA for the CDR3 is TGTGCCGGCAGTCTTAATAGCCCTCCGGGCCTCCCGGGGACTGAAGCTTTCTTT. As protein: CAGSLNSPPGLPGTEAFF.

This clonotype has ten or more counts. The chain couples TRBV5-1 to TRBJ2-3; tentative D call: TRBD1 (5 bases). This CDR3 is 14 amino acids long. The V end lost 4 bases, the J end lost 0 bases, and 9 bases lay between the germline ends. Germline assignment: CDR1 SGHRS and CDR2 YFSETQ. DNA for the CDR3: TGCGCCAGCAGCAAGGGGCTTAGCACAGATACGCAGTATTTT. Amino acid sequence: CASSKGLSTDTQYF.

This clonotype has a handful of counts. V and J are TRBV12-3 or TRBV12-4 and TRBJ1-2; D ambiguous. Trimming cost V 5 bases and J 6 bases, with 19 bases left between them. The CDR3 runs 15 residues. The CDR3 DNA sequence: TGTGCCAGCAGTATCGCTGGACTGATTTGGAATGGCTACACCTTC. Its translation is CASSIAGLIWNGYTF.

Of note for this clonotype: It is likely a read error, because the conserved phenylalanine at the end of the CDR3 is missing. The chain carries TRBV5-1 and TRBJ1-2; D gene uncertain. Germline CDR1 and CDR2: SGHRS and YFSETQ. The CDR3 extends over 13 amino acids. V was trimmed by 0 bases and J by 2 bases, leaving 5 bases between them. CDR3 loop: CASSLGANYGYTL. CDR3 in DNA: TGCGCCAGCAGCTTGGGGGCGAACTATGGCTACACCCTC.

The sample holds many counts of this clonotype. The chain recombines TRBV3-1 with TRBJ2-3; 12 nucleotides align to TRBD2. Germline CDR1 LGHDT, CDR2 YNNKEL (reference sequence). The CDR3 is 19 residues long. V gave up 2 bases and J gave up 6 bases; unmatched junction bases: 15. The CDR3 loop is CASSQLVRTSGVGWDTQYF. The CDR3, as DNA: TGTGCCAGCAGCCAATTAGTACGGACTAGCGGGGTCGGATGGGATACGCAGTATTTT.

The chain links TRBV7-9 to TRBJ2-2; weak D call: TRBD1 (6 bases). Trimming took 5 bases from V and 7 from J, leaving 11 bases between them. The germline gives CDR1 SEHNR, CDR2 FQNEAQ (reference sequence). This CDR3 contains 13 residues. CDR3 coding DNA: TGTGCCAGCAGCCGACAGGCTAGCGGGGAGCTGTTTTTT. It codes for CASSRQASGELFF.

There are a few counts of this clonotype. The chain uses TRBV6-5 and TRBJ2-1, with D maybe TRBD1 (5 bases). V was clipped by 4 bases and J by 7 bases, with 11 bases between them. This CDR3 contains 13 residues. CDR1 is MNHEY, CDR2 SVGAGI, per germline. The CDR3 coding sequence is TGTGCCAGCAGTTCTGTAAGGGGTAATGAGCAGTTCTTC. Its translation is CASSSVRGNEQFF.

This clonotype has a count of ten or more. This chain joins TRBV28 and TRBJ2-1; 13 bases are shared with TRBD2. V was pared by 5 bases and J by 5 bases, with 3 bases of the junction left unmatched. CDR3 size: 15 residues. Germline V lookup: CDR1 MDHEN, CDR2 SYDVKM. The CDR3 protein is CASSRTSGGNNEQFF. The CDR3 region has the DNA TGTGCCAGCAGTCGGACTAGCGGGGGAAACAATGAGCAGTTCTTC.

Concerning this clonotype: A junction end diverges from the germline sequence, so it may reflect a read error. The V gene is TRBV10-1, the J gene TRBJ1-1; possible D gene TRBD1, 6 bases. CDR3 length equals 14 residues. Germline loops: CDR1 WNHNN, CDR2 SYGVQD (reference sequence). The DNA for the CDR3 is TGCGCCAGGGATGAGGGGGGCATGAACACTGAAGCTCTCTTT. Amino acid sequence: CARDEGGMNTEALF.

This clonotype has at least ten counts. The gene calls are TRBV12-3 or TRBV12-4 and TRBJ2-2; D gene ambiguous. CDR3 length: 14 amino acids. The germline V and J ends were trimmed by 3 bases and 7 bases, with 12 bases remaining between them. CDR3 region: CASSLKGYIGELFF. In DNA, the CDR3 is TGTGCCAGCAGTTTGAAAGGGTACATCGGGGAGCTGTTTTTT.

This clonotype was observed many times. This sequence joins TRBV12-3 or TRBV12-4 and TRBJ1-1; TRBD1 aligns across 7 bases. The CDR3 runs to 16 residues. The ends lost 3 bases at V and 0 bases at J; junction bases unmatched: 7. Written as DNA, the CDR3 is TGTGCCAGCAGTTTTAAGGTACAGGGGATGAACACTGAAGCTTTCTTT. The encoded protein is CASSFKVQGMNTEAFF.

The chain joins TRBV6-9 to TRBJ2-7; D gene uncertain. Germline V gives CDR1 MNHGY, CDR2 SVAAGI. V shed 4 bases and J shed 6 bases, with 10 bases lying between them. The CDR3 covers 12 residues. The CDR3 is CASSFTTSEQYF. In DNA form, the CDR3 reads TGTGCCAGCAGTTTTACGACGTCCGAGCAGTACTTC.

The V gene is TRBV19, the J gene TRBJ1-2, with 7 bases lining up with TRBD1. The germline CDR1 and CDR2 sequences are LNHDA and SQIVND (reference sequence). After removal of 6 bases from V and 0 bases from J, the junction contained 7 bases not matched to a gene. CDR3 size: 15 residues. CDR3 sequence reads: CASRQGPNPNYGYTF. The CDR3 region has the DNA TGTGCCAGTAGACAGGGGCCAAACCCTAACTATGGCTACACCTTC. The entire variable domain, with the rest obtained from reference TRBV19 and TRBJ1-2, is as follows: DGGITQSPKYLFRKEGQNVTLSCEQNLNHDAMYWYRQDPGQGLRLIYYSQIVNDFQKGDIAEGYSVSREKKESFPLTVTSAQKNPTAFYLCASRQGPNPNYGYTFGSGTRLTVV.

The chain joins TRBV6-2 or TRBV6-3 to TRBJ2-3, with a possible D match to TRBD2 (6 bases). The CDR3 has 14 residues. Trimming shortened V by 11 bases and J by 2 bases, and 17 bases separated the two germline ends. The germline gives CDR1 MNHEY, CDR2 SVGEGT. CDR3: CAVRRGSPTDTQYF. The CDR3 nucleotides read TGTGCCGTAAGGCGGGGATCCCCCACAGATACGCAGTATTTT.